The 30 T cell receptor beta chains given below trace back to one sample, sequenced in a study of blood T cell repertoires in COVID-19. TCRdb's copy holds only in-frame clones and misses some; the assay was immunoSEQ multiplex PCR. This sample has some 290,000 clones, with more than 90% found just once. Sequenced input: PBMCs or T cells enriched from blood (not recorded which). The origin of the receptors is a woman in her 30s who had been exposed to COVID-19.

V gene TRBV12-3 or TRBV12-4 combines with J gene TRBJ1-1; D is unresolved. The CDR3 is 13 amino acids. Deletions cut 9 bases from V and 3 bases from J, with 14 bases between. The CDR3, as DNA: TGTGCCAGTTCCCGATTGGAGTACACTGAAGCTTTCTTT. Its protein product is CASSRLEYTEAFF.

The chain links TRBV30 to TRBJ1-5, with D uncertain. CDR3 length: 12 amino acids. V was pared by 8 bases and J by 4 bases, with 12 bases between. CDR1 and CDR2 (germline): GTSNPN, SVGIG (reference sequence). CDR3 sequence reads: CAQRTGNQPQHF. CDR3 DNA sequence: TGTGCCCAACGGACGGGGAATCAGCCCCAGCATTTT.

In its sample, this clone was seen once. The rearrangement links TRBV7-9 to TRBJ2-4, with D perhaps TRBD1 (5 bases). This CDR3 has 13 amino acids. Trimming stripped 1 base from V and 8 bases from J, with 9 bases between. CDR1 is SEHNR and CDR2 is FQNEAQ in the germline V gene (reference sequence). The CDR3 sequence: CASSLGGWDIQYF. Written as DNA, the CDR3 is TGTGCCAGCAGCTTAGGGGGCTGGGACATTCAGTACTTC.

The CDR3 here is CASRGDRNIQYF. The CDR3 DNA reads as TGTGCCAGCAGAGGCGACAGAAACATTCAGTACTTC. The chain recombines TRBV6-5 with TRBJ2-4; D might be TRBD1 (5 bases). The length of the CDR3 is 12 residues. Germline CDR1 reads MNHEY; CDR2 reads SVGAGI. Trimming removed 6 bases from V and 6 bases from J, with 9 bases in between.

The chain couples TRBV20-1 to TRBJ1-4; D is ambiguous. In germline, CDR1 is DFQATT, CDR2 SNEGSKA (reference sequence). The CDR3 is 11 residues long. V was pared by 3 bases and J by 6 bases, with 5 bases between. CDR3 in amino acids: CSASRDEKLFF. In DNA form, the CDR3 reads TGCAGTGCTAGTCGGGATGAAAAACTGTTTTTT.

The chain joins TRBV6-1 to TRBJ1-2, with a weak D call TRBD1 (5 bases). V shed 5 bases and J shed 6 bases, with 22 bases lying between them. The CDR3 extends over 16 amino acids. Germline V gene sequence: CDR1 MNHNS, CDR2 SASEGT. This CDR3 is CASSKEGRRFQNGYTF. The CDR3 DNA reads TGTGCCAGCAGTAAAGAGGGGAGGCGGTTTCAAAATGGCTACACCTTC.

This clone was seen more than once but under ten times. The rearrangement joins TRBV19 to TRBJ1-5; 7 bases map to TRBD1. This CDR3 comprises 16 residues. CDR1 is LNHDA and CDR2 is SQIVND in the germline V gene (reference sequence). Germline trimming cut 6 bases from V and 1 base from J; bases unmatched to any gene: 9. The CDR3 bases are TGTGCCAGTAGGACACAGGGGCAAGGGAGCAATCAGCCCCAGCATTTT. The encoded protein is CASRTQGQGSNQPQHF.

This chain connects TRBV27 to TRBJ1-3; D may be TRBD1 (6 bases). V was clipped by 2 bases and J by 8 bases, with 13 bases between them. The CDR3 extends over 14 amino acids. The V gene's germline CDR1 is MNHEY and CDR2 SMNVEV (reference sequence). CDR3: CASSLGGALDTIYF. CDR3 bases: TGTGCCAGCAGTTTAGGGGGGGCTCTGGACACCATATATTTT.

The V call is TRBV18, the J call TRBJ2-3, with 10 bases identical to TRBD2. Losses at the gene ends were 2 bases for V and 4 bases for J; bases not matched to a gene: 3. The V gene's germline CDR1 is KGHSH and CDR2 LQKENI. The CDR3 spans 15 residues. CDR3 amino acids: CASSPSGGAPDTQYF. DNA for the CDR3: TGTGCCAGCTCACCAAGCGGGGGGGCCCCAGATACGCAGTATTTT.

V usage is TRBV5-1 and J usage is TRBJ2-3, with TRBD2 identical over 9 bases. This CDR3 is 16 amino acids long. Germline CDR1 is SGHRS and CDR2 is YFSETQ. V was clipped by 0 bases and J by 2 bases; unmatched bases: 4. CDR3 in amino acids: CASSLVASGATDTQYF. CDR3 nucleotide sequence: TGCGCCAGCAGCTTGGTAGCTAGCGGGGCCACAGATACGCAGTATTTT.

V is TRBV5-5 and J is TRBJ2-7, with D possibly being TRBD1 (6 bases). CDR1 and CDR2 from the germline V gene are SGHKS and YYEKEE (reference sequence). The CDR3 is made up of 14 amino acids. V shed 1 base and J shed 6 bases, with 14 bases lying between them. The CDR3 DNA sequence: TGTGCCAGCAGCTTGTTGGGGGCTCTCGGCGAGCAGTACTTC. It translates to CASSLLGALGEQYF.

The chain is built from TRBV19 and TRBJ2-1, with D possibly being TRBD1 (6 bases). The V end lost 5 bases, the J end lost 6 bases, and 17 bases lay between the germline ends. The CDR3 is 15 residues long. CDR1 and CDR2 (germline): LNHDA, SQIVND (reference sequence). The DNA of the CDR3 is TGTGCCAGTAGTCTTGCGGACAGTCTCTTCAATGAGCAGTTCTTC. Amino acids: CASSLADSLFNEQFF. The whole variable domain, remainder taken from reference TRBV19 and TRBJ2-1, is DGGITQSPKYLFRKEGQNVTLSCEQNLNHDAMYWYRQDPGQGLRLIYYSQIVNDFQKGDIAEGYSVSREKKESFPLTVTSAQKNPTAFYLCASSLADSLFNEQFFGPGTRLTVL.

The chain couples TRBV5-5 to TRBJ2-5; TRBD2 aligns across 8 bases. Germline loops: CDR1 SGHKS, CDR2 YYEKEE (reference sequence). CDR3 length equals 13 residues. The trim removed 5 bases at V and 3 bases at J, leaving 3 bases unmatched. CDR3 amino acids: CASRPGLEETQYF. CDR3 DNA sequence: TGTGCCAGCAGACCGGGACTAGAAGAGACCCAGTACTTC.

The chain combines TRBV9 with TRBJ1-2, with 7 bases that match TRBD1. Germline CDR1 SGDLS, CDR2 YYNGEE. The CDR3 length is 15 residues. Trimming took 3 bases from V and 2 from J; bases not matched to a gene: 7. CDR3 region: CASSAQGGLNYGYTF. The DNA for the CDR3 is TGTGCCAGCAGCGCCCAGGGGGGCCTGAACTATGGCTACACCTTC.

The sample holds a few counts of this clone. The genes are TRBV5-4 and TRBJ1-4, with TRBD1 identical over 8 bases. The CDR3 is 16 amino acids. V was clipped by 3 bases and J by 5 bases; unmatched bases: 9. CDR1 and CDR2 (germline): SGHNT, YYREEE (reference sequence). The CDR3 coding sequence is TGTGCCAGCAGCTCCGGGCCGGGACAGGTGAATGAAAAACTGTTTTTT. Protein sequence: CASSSGPGQVNEKLFF.

The rearrangement links TRBV7-9 to TRBJ1-6; D is unclear. The CDR3 consists of 16 residues. Germline CDR1 and CDR2: SEHNR and FQNEAQ (reference sequence). V dropped 1 base and J dropped 6 bases, with 13 bases sitting between them. The CDR3 nucleotides read TGTGCCAGCAGCTTAGTAGCGTCCGGGTCTAATTCACCCCTCCACTTT. Encoded protein: CASSLVASGSNSPLHF.

The chain recombines TRBV7-8 with TRBJ2-4; TRBD2 matches at 7 bases. The ends lost 0 bases at V and 5 bases at J; junction bases unmatched: 10. The CDR3 spans 17 residues. Germline CDR1 and CDR2: SGHVS and FQNEAQ. The CDR3 loop reads CASSLAPRGIGENIQYF. Written as DNA, the CDR3 is TGTGCCAGCAGCTTAGCCCCGCGGGGGATTGGAGAAAACATTCAGTACTTC.

The chain has TRBV4-1 and TRBJ1-1; no firm D call. The CDR3 length is 14 residues. The germline CDR1 and CDR2 sequences are MGHRA and YSYEKL. V was clipped by 3 bases and J by 4 bases, with 12 bases between them. Here the CDR3 DNA reads TGCGCCAGCAGCCACCGACTAAGTAGCACTGAAGCTTTCTTT. Its translation: CASSHRLSSTEAFF.

The chain recombines TRBV27 with TRBJ1-1, with TRBD1 as a possible D gene (5 bases). The germline V and J ends were trimmed by 2 bases and 0 bases, with 13 bases remaining between them. Per the germline V gene, CDR1 is MNHEY and CDR2 is SMNVEV (reference sequence). This CDR3 is 16 amino acids long. The CDR3 spells CASSLRGAGLNTEAFF. The CDR3 bases are TGTGCCAGCAGTTTAAGGGGAGCGGGATTGAACACTGAAGCTTTCTTT.

The gene calls are TRBV3-1 (or the pseudogene TRBV3-2) and TRBJ1-2; 11 bases line up with TRBD1. Trimming took 2 bases from V and 7 from J; bases not matched to a gene: 9. The CDR3 runs 16 residues. Germline CDR1 is LGHDT and CDR2 is YNNKEL (reference sequence). The chain's CDR3 is CASSQSPWTGGAGYTF. CDR3 bases: TGTGCCAGCAGCCAATCCCCCTGGACAGGGGGCGCTGGCTACACCTTC.

This clone was observed once. The chain uses TRBV10-3 and TRBJ1-2; TRBD1 matches 8 bases. The ends lost 8 bases at V and 4 bases at J; junction bases unmatched: 12. This CDR3 spans 15 amino acids. Germline assignment: CDR1 ENHRY and CDR2 SYGVKD. The CDR3 bases are TGTGCCATCGCTTCAGGGGGCGCGGTTCTCTATGGCTACACCTTC. The encoded protein is CAIASGGAVLYGYTF.

The chain is built from TRBV30 and TRBJ2-7, with 9 bases matching TRBD1. V gave up 8 bases and J gave up 3 bases; unmatched junction bases: 5. Germline V gene data show CDR1 as GTSNPN and CDR2 as SVGIG (reference sequence). The CDR3 loop spans 12 amino acids. The CDR3 sequence: CAGGTGSYEQYF. In nucleotides, the CDR3 is TGTGCCGGGGGGACAGGGAGCTACGAGCAGTACTTC.

The V and J genes are TRBV5-1 and TRBJ1-2; D might be TRBD1 (6 bases). Germline V gene data show CDR1 as SGHRS and CDR2 as YFSETQ. Between the trimmed V and J ends, which lost 6 bases and 0 bases, there was a span of 15 bases. CDR3 size: 15 residues. The CDR3 protein is CASNRGGLTNYGYTF. CDR3 in DNA: TGCGCCAGCAACCGGGGGGGCTTAACTAACTATGGCTACACCTTC.

The chain employs TRBV6-5 and TRBJ1-2, with D tentatively TRBD1 (6 bases). The CDR3 has 14 residues. V was pared by 5 bases and J by 3 bases, with 13 bases between. Germline CDR1 is MNHEY and CDR2 is SVGAGI. The CDR3 here is CASSKTGSHYGYTF. CDR3 DNA: TGTGCCAGCAGTAAAACAGGGAGTCACTATGGCTACACCTTC.

The rearrangement joins TRBV11-1 to TRBJ1-1, with a tentative D call TRBD1 (5 bases). The CDR3 covers 15 residues. The V gene lost 2 bases and the J gene lost 5 bases, with 15 bases spanning the gap. Germline assignment: CDR1 SGHAT and CDR2 FQDESV (reference sequence). The CDR3 DNA reads TGTGCCAGCAGCTTAATGGCAGGGATTAAGACTGAAGCTTTCTTT. This sequence encodes CASSLMAGIKTEAFF.

For the CDR3, the DNA is TGTGCCACCTCCCCCTGGGGGCAGCTAGATTCACCCCTCCACTTT. Translation gives CATSPWGQLDSPLHF. The chain has TRBV15 and TRBJ1-6, with D tentatively TRBD1 (6 bases). CDR1 is LNHNV, CDR2 YYDKDF, per germline (reference sequence). V gave up 8 bases and J gave up 8 bases, with 19 bases separating them. The CDR3 has 15 residues.

The rearrangement links TRBV4-2 to TRBJ2-7, with D possibly being TRBD1 (5 bases). Germline assignment: CDR1 LGHNA and CDR2 YNFKEQ. The CDR3 spans 14 residues. Trimming removed 3 bases from V and 2 bases from J, with 11 bases in between. Written as DNA, the CDR3 is TGTGCCAGCAGCCACGGGCTAGGGGCCTACGAGCAGTACTTC. It encodes CASSHGLGAYEQYF.

V gene TRBV19 combines with J gene TRBJ2-2; D might be TRBD2 (5 bases). The CDR3 is 13 residues long. The germline V gene encodes CDR1 LNHDA and CDR2 SQIVND (reference sequence). V dropped 3 bases and J dropped 7 bases, with 9 bases sitting between them. CDR3 nucleotide sequence: TGTGCCAGTAGTATGACGGGGAGCGGGGAGCTGTTTTTT. Translation: CASSMTGSGELFF.

This clone was found once. J is TRBJ1-4 and V is TRBV18, with D perhaps TRBD1 (5 bases). Germline V gene sequence: CDR1 KGHSH, CDR2 LQKENI. This CDR3 is built from 15 residues. V was cut by 1 base and J by 5 bases, with 11 bases left in between. Here the CDR3 reads CASSPRGGKNEKLFF. The CDR3 DNA reads as TGTGCCAGCTCACCACGGGGGGGGAAGAATGAAAAACTGTTTTTT.

The gene calls are TRBV4-3 and TRBJ2-2; 8 bases are a match to TRBD1. V was clipped by 3 bases and J by 0 bases; unmatched bases: 6. This CDR3 has 17 residues. The germline gives CDR1 LGHNA, CDR2 YSLEER. This chain's CDR3 is CASSHGLDRANTGELFF. CDR3 nucleotides: TGCGCCAGCAGCCATGGCTTGGACAGGGCGAACACCGGGGAGCTGTTTTTT.